The 12 T cell receptor beta chains listed next were all sequenced from one sample in a study of early T cells in non-severe SARS-CoV-2 infection. Using its own MiXCR run on the 5' RACE reads, TCRdb lists one record per CDR3 protein. The table lists 95,000 to 120,000 distinct CDR3 sequences, 9.5% to 13% of them singletons. Sequenced: whole blood. The origin of the receptors is an adult who was a healthcare worker with PCR-confirmed SARS-CoV-2 infection or an uninfected control (not recorded which).

The chain employs TRBV6-2 or TRBV6-3 and TRBJ2-7, with TRBD2 matching 9 bases. Germline CDR1 and CDR2: MNHEY and SVGEGT. This CDR3 region has 15 residues. J was trimmed by 4 bases and V by 0 bases; bases with no gene match: 4. DNA for the CDR3: TGTGCCAGCAGTTACTCAGGGACTAGCTTGTACGAGCAGTACTTC. It encodes CASSYSGTSLYEQYF.

This clonotype was counted a few times. This chain links TRBV11-3 with TRBJ2-2; D is unclear. Germline-derived CDR1 and CDR2 are SGHNT and YENEEA. The CDR3 extends over 12 amino acids. The V end lost 2 bases, the J end lost 7 bases, and 5 bases lay between the germline ends. CDR3 nucleotide sequence: TGTGCCAGCAGCTTACATAGCGGGGAGCTGTTTTTT. Amino acids: CASSLHSGELFF. Full variable domain (rest looked up from reference TRBV11-3 and TRBJ2-2): EAGVVQSPRYKIIEKKQPVAFWCNPISGHNTLYWYLQNLGQGPELLIRYENEEAVDDSQLPKDRFSAERLKGVDSTLKIQPAELGDSAVYLCASSLHSGELFFGEGSRLTVL.

This clonotype was picked up a small number of times. The chain recombines TRBV6-6 with TRBJ2-1, with 7 bases fitting TRBD2. The CDR3 runs to 16 residues. V lost 4 bases and J lost 12; bases outside the gene matches: 18. CDR1 MNHNY and CDR2 SVGAGI come from the germline V gene (reference sequence). As DNA, the CDR3 is TGTGCCAGCAGTTTCCGTAGCCCGGGGACTACCGTCGGGCAGTTCTTC. This gives the protein CASSFRSPGTTVGQFF.

This clonotype was counted between two and nine times. The chain joins TRBV11-1 to TRBJ2-7, with D hard to call. The germline gives CDR1 SGHAT, CDR2 FQDESV (reference sequence). Trimming shortened V by 5 bases and J by 3 bases, and 11 bases separated the two germline ends. CDR3 size: 13 residues. CDR3 bases: TGTGCCAGCAGCGGAAGACTGGGCTACGAGCAGTACTTC. This encodes CASSGRLGYEQYF. The full variable domain, its missing parts supplied by reference TRBV11-1 and TRBJ2-7, is EAEVAQSPRYKITEKSQAVAFWCDPISGHATLYWYRQILGQGPELLVQFQDESVVDDSQLPKDRFSAERLKGVDSTLKIQPAELGDSAMYLCASSGRLGYEQYFGPGTRLTVT.

This clonotype appeared a few times. The chain has TRBV4-2 and TRBJ2-7; D perhaps matches TRBD2 (5 bases). Germline V lookup: CDR1 LGHNA, CDR2 YNFKEQ. V dropped 1 base and J dropped 2 bases, with 12 bases sitting between them. CDR3 length: 15 amino acids. CDR3 residues: CASSQAADSTYEQYF. The CDR3 nucleotides read TGTGCCAGCAGCCAAGCTGCGGACTCCACCTACGAGCAGTACTTC.

The table lists this clonotype with many counts. The CDR3 reads CSVAGGGNEQYF. CDR3 coding DNA: TGCAGCGTAGCGGGAGGGGGCAACGAGCAGTACTTC. V is TRBV29-1 and J is TRBJ2-7, with TRBD2 identical over 10 bases. This CDR3 comprises 12 residues. Germline CDR1 and CDR2: SQVTM and ANQGSEA. The V segment lost 6 bases and the J segment 5 bases; nucleotides outside the gene matches: 4.

This rearrangement joins TRBV29-1 to TRBJ1-2; weak D call: TRBD1 (5 bases). Trimming cost V 3 bases and J 7 bases, with 12 bases left between them. This CDR3 is built from 12 residues. Germline-derived CDR1 and CDR2 are SQVTM and ANQGSEA. The CDR3 protein is CSVDPGSSGYTF. CDR3 DNA sequence: TGCAGCGTTGACCCAGGGTCGAGTGGCTACACCTTC.

This clonotype showed up many times. The CDR3: CASSYFVGGEVKVGAFF. The CDR3 region has the DNA TGTGCCAGCAGTTACTTTGTAGGAGGGGAGGTGAAAGTGGGAGCTTTCTTT. This sequence joins TRBV6-6 and TRBJ1-1, with TRBD1 as a possible D gene (5 bases). The CDR3 runs 17 residues. Trimming removed 1 base from V and 10 bases from J, with 25 bases in between. From germline, CDR1 is MNHNY and CDR2 SVGAGI (reference sequence).

The chain is built from TRBV19 and TRBJ2-1; 11 bases map to TRBD2. The CDR3 loop spans 16 amino acids. V gave up 5 bases and J gave up 3 bases; unmatched junction bases: 6. From germline, CDR1 is LNHDA and CDR2 SQIVND (reference sequence). CDR3 sequence (DNA): TGTGCCAGTAGTCTACTAGCGGGAGACTTCTACAATGAGCAGTTCTTC. Translation gives CASSLLAGDFYNEQFF.

This clonotype was recorded many times. The chain couples TRBV29-1 to TRBJ2-3; 9 bases align to TRBD2. This CDR3 comprises 20 residues. J gave up 3 bases and V 5 bases, and 24 bases lay outside the gene matches. CDR1 SQVTM and CDR2 ANQGSEA come from the germline V gene. CDR3 protein: CSVPPRGRLAGGRGTDTQYF. The CDR3 nucleotides are TGCAGCGTTCCCCCCCGTGGGCGCTTGGCGGGAGGGAGGGGAACAGATACGCAGTATTTT.

CDR3 sequence: CSGGDFGNTEAFF. CDR3 bases: TGCAGCGGTGGGGACTTCGGGAACACTGAAGCTTTCTTT. The J gene is TRBJ1-1, the V gene TRBV29-1, with a weak D call TRBD1 (5 bases). Trimming removed 7 bases from V and 1 base from J, with 13 bases in between. CDR3 length: 13 amino acids. Germline V lookup: CDR1 SQVTM, CDR2 ANQGSEA.

This chain connects TRBV12-3 or TRBV12-4 to TRBJ1-1; 8 bases map to TRBD1. This CDR3 has 19 amino acids. V dropped 1 base and J dropped 1; count of bases not matched to a gene: 14. The CDR3 region has the DNA TGTGCCAGCAGTTTAGATGATATGACAGGGGTGAGCAAGAACACTGAAGCTTTCTTT. Its protein product is CASSLDDMTGVSKNTEAFF.